This paragraph covers one T cell receptor beta chain sequence. It was genomic DNA that served as the template for profiling TCR beta VDJ and CDR3. TCRdb reanalysed the reads using MiXCR and keeps one entry per CDR3 protein. The table has a few hundred thousand distinct CDR3 sequences, around 60% seen once. This sample is drawn from a study of CD8+CD57+ T cells in acquired aplastic anemia. Germline V lookup: CDR1 DFQATT, CDR2 SNEGSKA (reference sequence). The CDR3 totals 12 residues. With 4 bases removed from V and 4 bases from J, the gap between germline ends came to 5 bases. The chain combines TRBV20-1 with TRBJ2-6; D is uncertain. The receptor comes from a human donor in good health. Sequencing used sorted CD4+, CD8+, or CD8+CD57+ T cells (not recorded which) from PBMCs. The CDR3 loop reads CSAKVGANVLTF. The DNA for the CDR3 is TGCAGTGCTAAAGTCGGGGCCAACGTCCTGACTTTC.